The rows below give T cell receptor beta chains drawn from one sample of a study of cytomegalovirus exposure and HLA in healthy donors. Repertoires were generated with immunoSEQ multiplex PCR, while TCRdb's copy carries only in-frame clones and drops some. The table shows just over 150,000 clones, with around 82% occurring only once. Source material: PBMCs. These receptors all come from a woman aged 45-60 years in good health and CMV-seropositive. CDR3s leave out the opening cysteine and the closing phenylalanine or tryptophan. Fields, in order: J gene, V gene, CDR3 protein.

J: TRBJ2-7; V: TRBV5-1; CDR3: ASSLVVGQRKLYEQY
J: TRBJ1-4; V: TRBV5-1; CDR3: ASTVDRPHEKLF
J: TRBJ1-1; V: TRBV6-6; CDR3: ASSGVLNTEAF
J: TRBJ1-1; V: TRBV7-2; CDR3: ASSTTTGGGTEAF
J: TRBJ1-3; V: TRBV5-1; CDR3: ASSIDRGPGNTIY
J: TRBJ2-3; V: TRBV5-6; CDR3: ASSLGRVPATDTQY
J: TRBJ2-7; V: TRBV14; CDR3: ASSQSRDRDYEQY
J: TRBJ1-1; V: TRBV21-1; CDR3: ASSKDSRQPAVKAEAF
J: TRBJ1-2; V: TRBV6-1; CDR3: ASSDTLYRGTNYGYT
J: TRBJ2-3; V: TRBV18; CDR3: ASSPGTSGGTDTQY
J: TRBJ1-1; V: TRBV6-1; CDR3: ASSTPGGLTEAF
J: TRBJ1-1; V: TRBV5-1; CDR3: ASSLRDRGSEAF
J: TRBJ1-1; V: TRBV29-1; CDR3: SGLDTEAF
J: TRBJ2-7; V: TRBV20-1; CDR3: SARDSYEQY
J: TRBJ1-6; V: TRBV4-2; CDR3: ASSQRQGSPLH
J: TRBJ2-7; V: TRBV18; CDR3: ASSTDSPYEQY
J: TRBJ1-6; V: TRBV6-6; CDR3: ASRATGLRDSPLH
J: TRBJ2-7; V: TRBV29-1; CDR3: SVPANDRGKIEQY
J: TRBJ2-7; V: TRBV11-2; CDR3: ASSLGHGFFYEQY
J: TRBJ2-7; V: TRBV27; CDR3: ASSPGRGGTSYEQY
J: TRBJ2-5; V: TRBV7-8; CDR3: ASSPLQRTLQETQY
J: TRBJ2-5; V: TRBV6-1; CDR3: ASRPGGVGAETQY
J: TRBJ2-3; V: TRBV12-5; CDR3: ASGFGTRLDTQY
J: TRBJ2-1; V: TRBV7-6; CDR3: ASSSRGSRDEQF
J: TRBJ1-1; V: TRBV6-1; CDR3: ASSEAAGFRAF
J: TRBJ2-3; V: TRBV9; CDR3: ASSSGTRAGDTQY
J: TRBJ2-2; V: TRBV2; CDR3: ASSGDRGPDGELF
J: TRBJ1-2; V: TRBV4-1; CDR3: ASSQGRVAYGYT
J: TRBJ2-2; V: TRBV7-9; CDR3: ASSSQGADDTGELF
J: TRBJ2-7; V: TRBV6-5; CDR3: ASSYGTGAYEQY
J: TRBJ1-3; V: TRBV6-1; CDR3: ASSVAPPGGAGNTIY
J: TRBJ1-4; V: TRBV9; CDR3: ASSVYATNEKLF
J: TRBJ1-2; V: TRBV5-1; CDR3: ASSTGTDGYT
J: TRBJ2-3; V: TRBV5-6; CDR3: ASSFSGSNTQY
J: TRBJ1-5; V: TRBV18; CDR3: ASSPPQGKPQH
J: TRBJ1-1; V: TRBV11-2; CDR3: ASSLEFRNTEAF
J: TRBJ2-7; V: TRBV10-3; CDR3: AIRTGGNEQY
J: TRBJ2-2; V: TRBV11-2; CDR3: ASSGRGLGELF
J: TRBJ2-1; V: TRBV7-9; CDR3: ASSLGLAEQF
J: TRBJ2-7; V: TRBV5-4; CDR3: ASSPGTVHSYEQY
J: TRBJ2-6; V: TRBV7-3; CDR3: ASSFQQGAGANVLT
J: TRBJ2-7; V: TRBV6-1; CDR3: ASSFGLAGGYEQY
J: TRBJ2-7; V: TRBV2; CDR3: ASSEGGGPAYEQY
J: TRBJ2-7; V: TRBV19; CDR3: ASSPGTGYEQY
J: TRBJ2-1; V: TRBV7-2; CDR3: ASTQGGTYNEQF